This passage covers 5 T cell receptor beta chains from one sample sequenced in a study of blood T cell repertoires in COVID-19. TCRdb's copy holds only in-frame clones and misses some; the assay was immunoSEQ multiplex PCR. The sample contains roughly 23,000 clones, less than 90% of which appear only once. Sequencing was performed on peripheral blood. The receptors originated from a man between 65 and 85 years old with COVID-19, enrolled during active disease.

This rearrangement joins TRBV5-4 to TRBJ2-7, with TRBD1 identical over 10 bases. The CDR3 runs 14 residues. Per the germline V gene, CDR1 is SGHNT and CDR2 is YYREEE (reference sequence). After removal of 3 bases from V and 2 bases from J, the junction contained 2 bases not matched to a gene. The CDR3 loop is CASSWDRGAYEQYF. CDR3 nucleotides: TGTGCCAGCAGCTGGGACAGGGGAGCCTACGAGCAGTACTTC.

The gene calls are TRBV11-2 and TRBJ2-5; 10 bases align to TRBD2. Germline CDR1 reads SGHAT; CDR2 reads FQNNGV. The length of the CDR3 is 16 residues. The junction had 10 bases not matched to a gene; V was cut back by 5 bases and J by 4 bases. CDR3 nucleotides: TGTGCCAGCAGCCCAAGGACTAGCGGTTCCCGAGAGACCCAGTACTTC. The encoded protein is CASSPRTSGSRETQYF.

This clone was detected only once. The V gene is TRBV5-5, the J gene TRBJ2-7; 8 bases are a match to TRBD1. CDR1 SGHKS and CDR2 YYEKEE come from the germline V gene (reference sequence). The CDR3 sequence is 13 residues long. V shed 4 bases, J shed 1 base, and the junction held 1 base outside the gene matches. The CDR3 region has the DNA TGTGCCAGCAGCGGGGACAGGTCCTACGAGCAGTACTTC. Its translation: CASSGDRSYEQYF.

This chain uses TRBV10-1 with TRBJ1-1; D is undetermined. This CDR3 has 13 amino acids. Looked up from germline, CDR1 is WNHNN and CDR2 is SYGVQD (reference sequence). V was cut by 3 bases and J by 1 base, with 6 bases left in between. The CDR3 reads CASSEQPNTEAFF. Here the CDR3 DNA reads TGCGCCAGCAGTGAACAGCCGAACACTGAAGCTTTCTTT.

The chain couples TRBV6-5 to TRBJ2-7, with TRBD2 matching over 8 bases. From germline, CDR1 is MNHEY and CDR2 SVGAGI. Unmatched junction bases numbered 5, after V lost 6 bases and J lost 1 base. The CDR3 length is 14 residues. In nucleotides, the CDR3 is TGTGCCAGCAGGGGCGGGAGGACTTCCTACGAGCAGTACTTC. Amino acids: CASRGGRTSYEQYF.